This T cell receptor beta chain was obtained from a study of CD8 T cells in Susac syndrome. An amount of RNA that ranged from about 0.45 to 1 ug was reverse transcribed with random hexamers. The amplification used immunoSEQ multiplex PCR on TCR beta CDR3; it spanned 54 Vbeta and 13 Jbeta. TCRdb re-called the immunoSEQ multiplex PCR reads with MiXCR, one entry per CDR3 protein. The repertoire includes 330,000 or so distinct CDR3 sequences, approximately 89% of them detected once, and 0.18% sits in the top ten. TCR beta sequencing was performed on blood CD8+ and CD4+ T cells. Treatment-naive patients with stable or active relapsing-remitting disease were the multiple sclerosis controls. Purification of the CD8+ and CD4+ T cells relied on negative isolation, and TEMRA cells underwent FACS enrichment. The V gene lost 4 bases and the J gene lost 4 bases, with 19 bases spanning the gap. This CDR3 region has 15 residues. The germline V gene has CDR1 SQVTM and CDR2 ANQGSEA.

The chain links TRBV29-1 to TRBJ1-1, with a weak D call TRBD1 (5 bases). The clonotype comes from a human donor with multiple sclerosis. The source material was CD8+ T cells from PBMCs. The CDR3 here is CSVGEAGNEGTEAFF. In DNA, the CDR3 is TGCAGCGTTGGTGAGGCAGGGAACGAGGGCACTGAAGCTTTCTTT.